This TCR beta chain was profiled in a study of Ad26.COV2.S vaccination and SARS-CoV-2 variants. In the study overall: By the intramuscular route, Ad26.COV2.S was given once, or twice 56 days apart.

As regards this clone: The antigen is unknown.

Regarding treatment: roughly 18 received Ad26.COV2.S at low or high dose, single or two shots; 5 received placebo; per-sample allocation not given. Vaccine and placebo recipients were sampled on day 63 after the first injection. In the vaccine, an Ad26 vector expressed the SARS-CoV-2 spike of the Wuhan strain. The data were produced by immunoSEQ multiplex PCR, yet TCRdb's version contains in-frame clones alone and is incomplete. Of approximately 340,000 clones listed, 70% to 90% are singletons. Points from the study as a whole: Comparable non-spike TCR breadth was observed in vaccine and placebo recipients. Measurements of TCR breadth and depth may have given underestimates of the total T cell responses.

The TCR was taken from a person between 18 and 65 years old who received the Ad26.COV2.S COVID-19 vaccine or a placebo. The input for sequencing was peripheral blood, taken in a trial of Ad26.COV2.S vaccine versus placebo.

CDR3: CASSSFGVMPSGELFF. The CDR3 region has the DNA TGTGCCAGCAGCTCCTTTGGGGTGATGCCCTCCGGGGAGCTGTTTTTT. The rearrangement uses TRBV13 and TRBJ2-2; no definite D call. The CDR3 runs 16 residues. The germline CDR1 and CDR2 sequences are PRHDT and FYEKMQ (reference sequence). Trimming pared 4 bases from V and 6 bases from J, leaving 18 bases between. Drawing the rest from reference TRBV13 and TRBJ2-2, the complete variable domain is AAGVIQSPRHLIKEKRETATLKCYPIPRHDTVYWYQQGPGQDPQFLISFYEKMQSDKGSIPDRFSAQQFSDYHSELNMSSLELGDSALYFCASSSFGVMPSGELFFGEGSRLTVL.